The 2 T cell receptor beta chains presented below share a single source sample, sequenced in a study of early T cells in non-severe SARS-CoV-2 infection. MiXCR was run by TCRdb on the 5' RACE reads, yielding one entry per CDR3 protein. The table includes about 44,000 distinct CDR3 sequences, less than 30% detected once. The sample was whole blood, taken at baseline. The receptors come from an adult who was a healthcare worker with PCR-confirmed SARS-CoV-2 infection or an uninfected control (not recorded which).

The rearrangement joins TRBV5-8 to TRBJ1-5; TRBD1 aligns across 8 bases. CDR3 length: 15 residues. Trimming cost V 6 bases and J 3 bases; bases outside gene matches: 8. The germline V gene encodes CDR1 SGHTS and CDR2 YDEGEE. The CDR3 protein is CASTRQGNLNQPQHF. DNA for the CDR3: TGTGCCAGCACCAGACAGGGGAACCTCAATCAGCCCCAGCATTTT.

The gene calls are TRBV5-1 and TRBJ2-5, with 7 bases fitting TRBD1. Germline CDR1 and CDR2: SGHRS and YFSETQ. This CDR3 has 14 residues. V trimming: 4 bases; J trimming: 4 bases; junction bases outside the gene matches: 7. DNA of the CDR3: TGCGCCAGCAGCCGGGACAGTTTTGGAGAGACCCAGTACTTC. Protein sequence: CASSRDSFGETQYF.